The rows below give T cell receptor beta chains drawn from one sample of a study of blood T cell repertoires in COVID-19. Method: immunoSEQ multiplex PCR; TCRdb's copy keeps in-frame clones and lacks some. The table has 310,000 or so clones, around 92% seen once. The sequencing input was peripheral blood. The receptors were gathered from a man between 18 and 35 years old who had recovered from COVID-19. CDR3s include the opening cysteine and the closing phenylalanine or tryptophan. D genes are given only for firm matches. A row's size may be missing; if present it is once, few, many or a size class.

>TRBJ2-7|-|TRBV7-2|TRBD1
TGTGCCAGCAGCTTCGGACAGGGTAGTGCCTACGAGCAGTACTTC
CASSFGQGSAYEQYF
>TRBJ2-2|-|TRBV9|-
TGTGCCAGCAGCGTAGCTACCTACCTGAACACCGGGGAGCTGTTTTTT
CASSVATYLNTGELFF
>TRBJ2-7|-|TRBV9|TRBD1
TGTGCCAGCAGCGTAGGGTTGGGGACAGGGACGGGCGAGCAGTACTTC
CASSVGLGTGTGEQYF
>TRBJ1-6|-|TRBV11-2|-
TGTGCCAGCAGTTTAGGGGTAGCATATAATTCACCCCTCCACTTT
CASSLGVAYNSPLHF
>TRBJ1-2|few|TRBV7-9|TRBD1
TGTGCCTCGGGGGACAGCTATGGCTACACCTTC
CASGDSYGYTF
>TRBJ1-4|-|TRBV5-1|TRBD1
TGCGCCAGCAGCTTGGAGCAGGGGGCGCGGAAACTGTTTTTT
CASSLEQGARKLFF
>TRBJ1-1|-|TRBV5-1|TRBD1
TGCGCCAGCAGCTTCACAGGGGGGGAGTACACTGAAGCTTTCTTT
CASSFTGGEYTEAFF
>TRBJ2-1|-|TRBV4-1|TRBD2
TGCGCCAGCAGCCAAGACTGGACTAGCGGGAGCCATGAGCAGTTCTTC
CASSQDWTSGSHEQFF
>TRBJ2-7|-|TRBV28|TRBD1
TGTGCCAGCAGTCAAGGGACAGTTCCCTACGAGCAGTACTTC
CASSQGTVPYEQYF
>TRBJ2-7|-|TRBV3-1/TRBV3-2|-
TGTGCCAGCAGCCACCACTACGAGCAGTACTTC
CASSHHYEQYF
>TRBJ2-1|-|TRBV12-3/TRBV12-4|TRBD1
TGTGCCAGCAGTGGACAGGGGGCAGAGGAGCAGTTCTTC
CASSGQGAEEQFF
>TRBJ1-4|-|TRBV18|-
TGTGCCAGCTCACGGTCACAGGGAACTGGAGATAATGAAAAACTGTTTTTT
CASSRSQGTGDNEKLFF
>TRBJ1-2|-|TRBV4-3|-
TGCGCCAGCAGCCAAGATTGGGCAGGGCTGAGCTATGGCTACACCTTC
CASSQDWAGLSYGYTF
>TRBJ2-3|-|TRBV5-1|TRBD2
TGCGCCAGCAGCTTGGCGGTAGCGGGAGGTGGGACAGATACGCAGTATTTT
CASSLAVAGGGTDTQYF
>TRBJ1-2|-|TRBV6-5|-
TGTGCCAGCACCAGGAATATCTATGGCTACACCTTC
CASTRNIYGYTF
>TRBJ1-1|-|TRBV14|-
TGTGCCAGCAGCCAAGATATGCAGATTCTTTTGAACACTGAAGCTTTCTTT
CASSQDMQILLNTEAFF
>TRBJ1-2|-|TRBV10-3|-
TGTGCCATCAGTGAGCCGACAGTGAACTATGGCTACACCTTC
CAISEPTVNYGYTF
>TRBJ1-4|-|TRBV9|TRBD1
TGTGCCAGCAGCGCGCGGACAGGGATTAATGAAAAACTGTTTTTT
CASSARTGINEKLFF
>TRBJ2-7|few|TRBV18|TRBD2
TGTGCCAGCTCCCATCGGGAGGATGGCGAGCAGTACTTC
CASSHREDGEQYF
>TRBJ1-5|-|TRBV29-1|-
TGCAGCGTTGGATCTACCCGGGCCCAGCATTTT
CSVGSTRAQHF
>TRBJ1-2|-|TRBV7-2|TRBD1
TGTGCCAGCAGCGCCCACAGGGGCAGCTATGGCTACACCTTC
CASSAHRGSYGYTF
>TRBJ2-1|once|TRBV3-1/TRBV3-2|-
TGTGCCAGCAGCCACGGCCGAGTCGGGGTTAGCTCCTACAATGAGCAGTTCTTC
CASSHGRVGVSSYNEQFF
>TRBJ2-1|-|TRBV6-5|TRBD1
TGTGCCAGCAGTTACGGACAGGCAAACTACAATGAGCAGTTCTTC
CASSYGQANYNEQFF
>TRBJ1-2|-|TRBV5-5|-
TGTGCCAGCAGCTTGGAATCAGCAGGGTGGTCGGGCTACACCTTC
CASSLESAGWSGYTF
>TRBJ2-2|-|TRBV9|-
TGTGCCAGCAGCGTAAAGATAGGGGCTGGAACCGGGGAGCTGTTTTTT
CASSVKIGAGTGELFF
>TRBJ1-3|-|TRBV4-2|-
TGTGCCAGCAGCCAAGAAGGAGGGCTTGGAAACACCATATATTTT
CASSQEGGLGNTIYF
>TRBJ1-2|-|TRBV27|-
TGTGCCAGCAGTTACCGGACACATGCTAACTATGGCTACACCTTC
CASSYRTHANYGYTF